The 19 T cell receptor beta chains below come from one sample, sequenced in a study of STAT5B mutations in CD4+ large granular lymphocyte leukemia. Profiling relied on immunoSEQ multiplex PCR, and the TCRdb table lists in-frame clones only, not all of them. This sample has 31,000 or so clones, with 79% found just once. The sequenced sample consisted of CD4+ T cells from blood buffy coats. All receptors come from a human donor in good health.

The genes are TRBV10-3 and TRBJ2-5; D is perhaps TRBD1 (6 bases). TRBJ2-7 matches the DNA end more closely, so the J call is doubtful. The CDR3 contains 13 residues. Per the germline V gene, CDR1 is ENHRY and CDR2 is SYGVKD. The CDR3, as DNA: TGTGCCTCACAGGGCCGCAACTCCTACGAGCAGTACTTC. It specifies CASQGRNSYEQYF.

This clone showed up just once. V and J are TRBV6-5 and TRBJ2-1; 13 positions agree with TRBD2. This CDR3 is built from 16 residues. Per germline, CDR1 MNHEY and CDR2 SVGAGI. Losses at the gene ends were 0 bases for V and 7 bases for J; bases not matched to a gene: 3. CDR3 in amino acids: CASSYSGTSGANEQFF. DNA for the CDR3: TGTGCCAGCAGTTACTCCGGGACTAGCGGGGCGAATGAGCAGTTCTTC.

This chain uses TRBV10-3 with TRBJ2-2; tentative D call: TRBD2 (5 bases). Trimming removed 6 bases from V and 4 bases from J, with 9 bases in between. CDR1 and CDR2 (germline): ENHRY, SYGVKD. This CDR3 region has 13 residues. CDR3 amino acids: CAIRLASTGELFF. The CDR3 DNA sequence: TGTGCCATCAGGCTAGCCTCCACCGGGGAGCTGTTTTTT.

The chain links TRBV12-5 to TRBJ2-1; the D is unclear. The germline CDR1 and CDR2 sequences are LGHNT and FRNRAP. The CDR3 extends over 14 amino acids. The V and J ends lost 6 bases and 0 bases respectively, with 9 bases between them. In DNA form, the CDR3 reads TGTGCTAGTGGCACTGACCTCTCCTACAATGAGCAGTTCTTC. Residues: CASGTDLSYNEQFF.

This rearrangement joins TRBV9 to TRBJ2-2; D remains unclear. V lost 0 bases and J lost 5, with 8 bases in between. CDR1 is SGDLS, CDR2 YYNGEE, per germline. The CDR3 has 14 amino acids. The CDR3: CASSVVGWTGELFF. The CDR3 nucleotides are TGTGCCAGCAGCGTAGTGGGGTGGACCGGGGAGCTGTTTTTT.

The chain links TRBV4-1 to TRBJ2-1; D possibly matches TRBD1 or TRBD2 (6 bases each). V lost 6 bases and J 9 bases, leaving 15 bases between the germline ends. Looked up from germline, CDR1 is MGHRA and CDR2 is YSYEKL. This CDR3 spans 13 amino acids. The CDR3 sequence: CASRPPQGGEQFF. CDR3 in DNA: TGCGCCAGCAGACCCCCACAGGGAGGTGAGCAGTTCTTC.

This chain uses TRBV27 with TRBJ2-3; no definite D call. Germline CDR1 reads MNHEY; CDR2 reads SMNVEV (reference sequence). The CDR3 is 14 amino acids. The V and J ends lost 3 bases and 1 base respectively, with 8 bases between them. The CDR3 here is CASSFSSGTDTQYF. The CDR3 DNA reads TGTGCCAGCAGTTTTTCCTCCGGCACAGATACGCAGTATTTT.

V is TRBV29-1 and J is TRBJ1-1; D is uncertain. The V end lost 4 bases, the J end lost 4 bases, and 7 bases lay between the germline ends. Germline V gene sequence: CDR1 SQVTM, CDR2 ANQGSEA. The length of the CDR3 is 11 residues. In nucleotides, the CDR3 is TGCAGCGTTGGGACTATCACTGAAGCTTTCTTT. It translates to CSVGTITEAFF.

The CDR3 sequence is CASSILGKGYTF. The CDR3 DNA is TGTGCCAGTAGTATTCTAGGGAAAGGCTACACCTTC. This chain uses TRBV19 with TRBJ1-2; D unclear. The ends were cut back, 3 bases at V and 8 bases at J, with 10 bases in the middle. CDR1 and CDR2 (germline): LNHDA, SQIVND (reference sequence). This CDR3 is 12 amino acids long. The variable domain in full, with the rest retrieved from reference TRBV19 and TRBJ1-2, is DGGITQSPKYLFRKEGQNVTLSCEQNLNHDAMYWYRQDPGQGLRLIYYSQIVNDFQKGDIAEGYSVSREKKESFPLTVTSAQKNPTAFYLCASSILGKGYTFGSGTRLTVV.

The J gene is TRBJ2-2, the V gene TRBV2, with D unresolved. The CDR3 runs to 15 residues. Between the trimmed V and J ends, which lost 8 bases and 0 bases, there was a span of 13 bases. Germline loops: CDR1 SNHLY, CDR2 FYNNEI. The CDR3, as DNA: TGTGCCAGCCGCGAGCCGTTCGCGAACACCGGGGAGCTGTTTTTT. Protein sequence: CASREPFANTGELFF.

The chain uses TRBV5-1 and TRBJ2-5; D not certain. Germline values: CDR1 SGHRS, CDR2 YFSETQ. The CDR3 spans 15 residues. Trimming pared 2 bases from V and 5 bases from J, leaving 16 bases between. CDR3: CASSLTNNPLETQYF. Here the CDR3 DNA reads TGCGCCAGCAGCTTAACCAATAACCCGTTGGAGACCCAGTACTTC. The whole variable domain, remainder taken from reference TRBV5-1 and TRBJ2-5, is KAGVTQTPRYLIKTRGQQVTLSCSPISGHRSVSWYQQTPGQGLQFLFEYFSETQRNKGNFPGRFSGRQFSNSRSEMNVSTLELGDSALYLCASSLTNNPLETQYFGPGTRLLVL.

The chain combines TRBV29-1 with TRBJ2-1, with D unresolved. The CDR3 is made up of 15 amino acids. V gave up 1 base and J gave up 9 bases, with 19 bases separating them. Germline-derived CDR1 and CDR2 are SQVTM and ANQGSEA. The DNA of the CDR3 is TGCAGCGTTGAAGTTTCGCCCAGAGATCCCAGTGAGCAGTTCTTC. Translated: CSVEVSPRDPSEQFF.

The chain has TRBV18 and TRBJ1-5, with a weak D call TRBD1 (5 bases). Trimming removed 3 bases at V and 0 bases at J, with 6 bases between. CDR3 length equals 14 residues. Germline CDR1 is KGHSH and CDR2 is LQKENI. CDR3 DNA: TGTGCCAGCTCACCGGGGACTAGCAATCAGCCCCAGCATTTT. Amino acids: CASSPGTSNQPQHF. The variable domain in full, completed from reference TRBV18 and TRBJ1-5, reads NAGVMQNPRHLVRRRGQEARLRCSPMKGHSHVYWYRQLPEEGLKFMVYLQKENIIDESGMPKERFSAEFPKEGPSILRIQQVVRGDSAAYFCASSPGTSNQPQHFGDGTRLSIL.

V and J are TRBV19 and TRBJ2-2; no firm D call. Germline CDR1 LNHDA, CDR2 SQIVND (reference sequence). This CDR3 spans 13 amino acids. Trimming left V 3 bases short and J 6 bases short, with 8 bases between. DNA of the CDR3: TGTGCCAGTAGTATGGATAAGTCCGGGGAGCTGTTTTTT. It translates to CASSMDKSGELFF.

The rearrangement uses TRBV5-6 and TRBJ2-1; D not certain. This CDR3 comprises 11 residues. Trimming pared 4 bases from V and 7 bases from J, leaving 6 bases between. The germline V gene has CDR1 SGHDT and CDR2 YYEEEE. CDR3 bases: TGTGCCAGCAGCAGAACTAATGAGCAGTTCTTC. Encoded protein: CASSRTNEQFF.

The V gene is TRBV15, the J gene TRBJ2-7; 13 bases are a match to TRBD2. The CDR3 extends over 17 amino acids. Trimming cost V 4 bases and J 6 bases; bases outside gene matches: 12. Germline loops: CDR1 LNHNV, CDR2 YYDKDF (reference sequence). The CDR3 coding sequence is TGTGCCACCAGCACAGGACTAGCGGGAGTGTCGCGGGGCGAGCAGTACTTC. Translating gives CATSTGLAGVSRGEQYF.

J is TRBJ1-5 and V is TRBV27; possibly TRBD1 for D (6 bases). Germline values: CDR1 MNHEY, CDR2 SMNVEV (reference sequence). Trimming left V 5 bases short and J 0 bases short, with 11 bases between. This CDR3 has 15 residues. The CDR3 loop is CASSHRQDSNQPQHF. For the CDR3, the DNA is TGTGCCAGCAGTCACCGACAGGATAGCAATCAGCCCCAGCATTTT.

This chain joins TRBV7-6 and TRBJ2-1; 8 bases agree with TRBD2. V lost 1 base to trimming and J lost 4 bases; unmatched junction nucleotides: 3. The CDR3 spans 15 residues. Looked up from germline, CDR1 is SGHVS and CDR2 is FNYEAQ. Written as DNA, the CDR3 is TGTGCCAGCAGCTTAGACGGGAGGGGGTACAATGAGCAGTTCTTC. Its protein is CASSLDGRGYNEQFF. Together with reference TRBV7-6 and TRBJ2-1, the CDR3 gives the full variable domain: GAGVSQSPRYKVTKRGQDVALRCDPISGHVSLYWYRQALGQGPEFLTYFNYEAQQDKSGLPNDRFSAERPEGSISTLTIQRTEQRDSAMYRCASSLDGRGYNEQFFGPGTRLTVL.

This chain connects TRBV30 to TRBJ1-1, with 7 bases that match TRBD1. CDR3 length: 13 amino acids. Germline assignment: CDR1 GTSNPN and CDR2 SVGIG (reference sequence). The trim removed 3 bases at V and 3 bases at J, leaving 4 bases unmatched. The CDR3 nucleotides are TGTGCCTGGAGAGACAGGGAGGACACTGAAGCTTTCTTT. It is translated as CAWRDREDTEAFF.